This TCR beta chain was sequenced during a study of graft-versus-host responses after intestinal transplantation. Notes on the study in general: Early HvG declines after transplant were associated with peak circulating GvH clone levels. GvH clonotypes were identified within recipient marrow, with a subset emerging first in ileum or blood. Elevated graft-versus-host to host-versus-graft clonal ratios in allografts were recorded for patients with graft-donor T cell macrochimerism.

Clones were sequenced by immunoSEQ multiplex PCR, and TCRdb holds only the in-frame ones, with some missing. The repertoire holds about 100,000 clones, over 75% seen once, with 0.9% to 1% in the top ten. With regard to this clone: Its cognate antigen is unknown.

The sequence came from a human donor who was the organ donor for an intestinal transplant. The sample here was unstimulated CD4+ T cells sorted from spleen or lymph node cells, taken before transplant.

The CDR3 bases are TGTGCCAGCAGCCCTGGGACGGGCACTGAAGCTTTCTTT. Its protein product is CASSPGTGTEAFF. This chain joins TRBV28 and TRBJ1-1; TRBD1 might be the D (5 bases). V lost 6 bases to trimming and J lost 4 bases, with 12 bases between them. The length of the CDR3 is 13 residues. The germline V gene has CDR1 MDHEN and CDR2 SYDVKM.